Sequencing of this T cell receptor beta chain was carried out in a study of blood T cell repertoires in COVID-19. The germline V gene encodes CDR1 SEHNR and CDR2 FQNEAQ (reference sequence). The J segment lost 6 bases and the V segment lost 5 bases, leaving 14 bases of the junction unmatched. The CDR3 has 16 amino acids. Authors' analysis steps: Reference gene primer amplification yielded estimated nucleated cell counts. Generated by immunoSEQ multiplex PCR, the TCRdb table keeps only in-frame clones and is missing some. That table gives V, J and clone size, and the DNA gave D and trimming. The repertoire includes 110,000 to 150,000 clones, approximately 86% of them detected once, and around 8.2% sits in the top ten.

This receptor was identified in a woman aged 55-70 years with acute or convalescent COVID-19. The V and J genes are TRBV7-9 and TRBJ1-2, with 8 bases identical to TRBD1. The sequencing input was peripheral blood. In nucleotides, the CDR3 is TGTGCCAGCAGCGAAATGTACAGGGGGTTTTTGGATGGCTACACCTTC. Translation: CASSEMYRGFLDGYTF.